These T cell receptor beta chains were read from a single sample in a study of blood T cell repertoires in COVID-19. Here immunoSEQ multiplex PCR was the method, and the copy in TCRdb shows in-frame clones only, minus some. The sample holds about 300,000 clones, just over 85% seen once. The sequenced material came from PBMCs or T cells enriched from blood (not recorded which). The receptors shown here come from a man aged 30 to 39 who had recovered from COVID-19. CDR3s include the opening cysteine and the closing phenylalanine or tryptophan. Fields, in order: V gene, J gene, D gene, CDR3 length, clone size, CDR3 protein, CDR3 DNA. The D gene is left open where the match is weak. Size is stated for part of the rows, as once, few or many counts, or as a class when the clone is expanded.

v_call: TRBV5-1; j_call: TRBJ1-5; d_call: .; cdr3_length: 14; clone_size: few; cdr3_aa: CASSLEGGNQPQHF; cdr3_nt: TGCGCCAGCAGCTTGGAGGGGGGCAATCAGCCCCAGCATTTT
v_call: TRBV5-4; j_call: TRBJ1-2; d_call: TRBD1; cdr3_length: 16; clone_size: .; cdr3_aa: CASSGLGQENPYGYTF; cdr3_nt: TGTGCCAGCAGCGGACTGGGACAGGAGAATCCGTATGGCTACACCTTC
v_call: TRBV19; j_call: TRBJ2-6; d_call: .; cdr3_length: 16; clone_size: .; cdr3_aa: CASSIVGSSGANVLTF; cdr3_nt: TGTGCCAGTAGTATAGTTGGGAGCTCTGGGGCCAACGTCCTGACTTTC
v_call: TRBV11-3; j_call: TRBJ2-1; d_call: TRBD1; cdr3_length: 16; clone_size: .; cdr3_aa: CASSLTWQGALNEQFF; cdr3_nt: TGTGCCAGCAGCTTAACTTGGCAGGGGGCATTGAATGAGCAGTTCTTC
v_call: TRBV5-1; j_call: TRBJ2-5; d_call: .; cdr3_length: 11; clone_size: few; cdr3_aa: CASSLQETQYF; cdr3_nt: TGCGCCAGCAGCCTTCAAGAGACCCAGTACTTC
v_call: TRBV10-2; j_call: TRBJ2-7; d_call: .; cdr3_length: 14; clone_size: .; cdr3_aa: CASSAIERFYEQYF; cdr3_nt: TGCGCCAGCAGTGCCATCGAGCGGTTCTACGAGCAGTACTTC
v_call: TRBV19; j_call: TRBJ2-3; d_call: TRBD2; cdr3_length: 14; clone_size: once; cdr3_aa: CASGYSGRGDTQYF; cdr3_nt: TGTGCCAGTGGATATAGCGGGAGAGGGGATACGCAGTATTTT
v_call: TRBV5-6; j_call: TRBJ1-2; d_call: TRBD1; cdr3_length: 13; clone_size: .; cdr3_aa: CASSPAGGYGYTF; cdr3_nt: TGTGCCAGCAGTCCGGCAGGGGGCTATGGCTACACCTTC
v_call: TRBV4-2; j_call: TRBJ2-7; d_call: TRBD2; cdr3_length: 16; clone_size: .; cdr3_aa: CASSQVLAGGVYEQYF; cdr3_nt: TGTGCCAGCAGCCAAGTTCTAGCGGGGGGGGTTTACGAGCAGTACTTC
v_call: TRBV5-1; j_call: TRBJ2-7; d_call: .; cdr3_length: 14; clone_size: .; cdr3_aa: CASSADRSSYEQYF; cdr3_nt: TGCGCCAGCAGCGCTGACAGGAGCTCCTACGAGCAGTACTTC
v_call: TRBV5-1; j_call: TRBJ2-7; d_call: .; cdr3_length: 15; clone_size: .; cdr3_aa: CASRLEGARAYEQYF; cdr3_nt: TGCGCCAGCAGATTGGAGGGGGCACGAGCCTACGAGCAGTACTTC
v_call: TRBV11-2; j_call: TRBJ1-2; d_call: TRBD1; cdr3_length: 13; clone_size: few; cdr3_aa: CASTPTGVNGYTF; cdr3_nt: TGTGCCAGCACCCCTACAGGGGTCAATGGCTACACCTTC
v_call: TRBV30; j_call: TRBJ1-4; d_call: .; cdr3_length: 14; clone_size: .; cdr3_aa: CAWSPGSTNEKLFF; cdr3_nt: TGTGCCTGGTCCCCGGGATCCACTAATGAAAAACTGTTTTTT
v_call: TRBV6-5; j_call: TRBJ2-7; d_call: TRBD1; cdr3_length: 15; clone_size: .; cdr3_aa: CASSRPGTGAIEQYF; cdr3_nt: TGTGCCAGCAGTCGTCCCGGGACAGGGGCAATCGAGCAGTACTTC
v_call: TRBV27; j_call: TRBJ1-2; d_call: .; cdr3_length: 12; clone_size: .; cdr3_aa: CASSLQGIGYTF; cdr3_nt: TGTGCCAGCAGTCTACAGGGAATTGGCTACACCTTC
v_call: TRBV28; j_call: TRBJ1-3; d_call: TRBD1; cdr3_length: 16; clone_size: .; cdr3_aa: CASNQGDRVYGNTIYF; cdr3_nt: TGTGCCAGCAACCAAGGGGACAGGGTGTACGGAAACACCATATATTTT
v_call: TRBV2; j_call: TRBJ2-3; d_call: TRBD2; cdr3_length: 14; clone_size: .; cdr3_aa: CASVNGGAPDTQYF; cdr3_nt: TGTGCCAGCGTAAACGGGGGGGCCCCAGATACGCAGTATTTT
v_call: TRBV6-5; j_call: TRBJ2-1; d_call: .; cdr3_length: 13; clone_size: .; cdr3_aa: CASSYGRDNEQFF; cdr3_nt: TGTGCCAGCAGTTACGGCAGGGACAATGAGCAGTTCTTC
v_call: TRBV11-3; j_call: TRBJ2-1; d_call: TRBD2; cdr3_length: 18; clone_size: .; cdr3_aa: CASSAKTSGGYVGNEQFF; cdr3_nt: TGTGCCAGCAGCGCAAAGACTAGCGGGGGGTACGTCGGCAATGAGCAGTTCTTC
v_call: TRBV4-1; j_call: TRBJ1-3; d_call: .; cdr3_length: 15; clone_size: once; cdr3_aa: CASSQDRGDGYTIYF; cdr3_nt: TGCGCCAGCAGCCAAGATCGGGGGGACGGGTACACCATATATTTT
v_call: TRBV11-2; j_call: TRBJ1-6; d_call: .; cdr3_length: 16; clone_size: .; cdr3_aa: CASSLGGPFNNSPLHF; cdr3_nt: TGTGCCAGCAGCTTAGGGGGGCCGTTTAACAATTCACCCCTCCACTTT
v_call: TRBV10-1; j_call: TRBJ2-1; d_call: TRBD2; cdr3_length: 14; clone_size: .; cdr3_aa: CASSRLAGGNEQFF; cdr3_nt: TGCGCCAGCAGCCGACTAGCGGGAGGGAATGAGCAGTTCTTC
v_call: TRBV18; j_call: TRBJ1-6; d_call: .; cdr3_length: 14; clone_size: .; cdr3_aa: CASSPAAYNSPLHF; cdr3_nt: TGTGCCAGCTCACCGGCTGCATATAATTCACCCCTCCACTTT
v_call: TRBV14; j_call: TRBJ1-1; d_call: .; cdr3_length: 16; clone_size: few; cdr3_aa: CASSQFNGVSGTEAFF; cdr3_nt: TGTGCCAGCAGCCAATTTAACGGGGTTTCGGGAACTGAAGCTTTCTTT
v_call: TRBV6-1; j_call: TRBJ2-3; d_call: TRBD1; cdr3_length: 16; clone_size: few; cdr3_aa: CASSVGRTGGTDTQYF; cdr3_nt: TGTGCCAGCAGTGTGGGACGGACAGGGGGCACAGATACGCAGTATTTT
v_call: TRBV2; j_call: TRBJ2-5; d_call: .; cdr3_length: 14; clone_size: .; cdr3_aa: CASSEGLVGETQYF; cdr3_nt: TGTGCCAGCAGTGAGGGTCTAGTCGGGGAGACCCAGTACTTC
v_call: TRBV29-1; j_call: TRBJ2-7; d_call: TRBD1; cdr3_length: 22; clone_size: .; cdr3_aa: CSVKRDRSQGWKGGLSLYEQYF; cdr3_nt: TGCAGCGTCAAACGGGACAGGTCGCAAGGGTGGAAAGGGGGGTTGAGCCTCTACGAGCAGTACTTC
v_call: TRBV3-1/TRBV3-2; j_call: TRBJ1-1; d_call: .; cdr3_length: 14; clone_size: .; cdr3_aa: CASSPPQAKTEAFF; cdr3_nt: TGTGCCAGCAGCCCACCCCAGGCGAAGACGGAAGCTTTCTTT
v_call: TRBV5-1; j_call: TRBJ1-5; d_call: TRBD1; cdr3_length: 14; clone_size: .; cdr3_aa: CASSPGTENQPQHF; cdr3_nt: TGCGCCAGCAGCCCGGGGACAGAGAATCAGCCCCAGCATTTT
v_call: TRBV10-1; j_call: TRBJ2-7; d_call: TRBD2; cdr3_length: 17; clone_size: .; cdr3_aa: CASSGVTSGRAGNEQYF; cdr3_nt: TGCGCCAGCAGTGGAGTGACTAGCGGGAGGGCCGGAAACGAGCAGTACTTC
v_call: TRBV20-1; j_call: TRBJ2-1; d_call: .; cdr3_length: 14; clone_size: once; cdr3_aa: CSASGGLRNNEQFF; cdr3_nt: TGCAGTGCTAGTGGGGGGCTGCGAAACAATGAGCAGTTCTTC
v_call: TRBV9; j_call: TRBJ2-7; d_call: TRBD1; cdr3_length: 13; clone_size: .; cdr3_aa: CASGTGYTYEQYF; cdr3_nt: TGTGCCAGCGGGACAGGGTACACCTACGAGCAGTACTTC
v_call: TRBV27; j_call: TRBJ2-7; d_call: TRBD2; cdr3_length: 18; clone_size: .; cdr3_aa: CASSPTSASGRAVYEQYF; cdr3_nt: TGTGCCAGCAGTCCTACTTCCGCTAGCGGGAGGGCAGTCTACGAGCAGTACTTC
v_call: TRBV6-5; j_call: TRBJ2-5; d_call: TRBD1; cdr3_length: 13; clone_size: .; cdr3_aa: CASRDRGQETQYF; cdr3_nt: TGTGCCAGCAGGGACAGGGGACAAGAGACCCAGTACTTC
v_call: TRBV27; j_call: TRBJ2-5; d_call: TRBD1; cdr3_length: 12; clone_size: .; cdr3_aa: CATLDREETQYF; cdr3_nt: TGTGCCACCCTGGACAGGGAGGAGACCCAGTACTTC
v_call: TRBV5-5; j_call: TRBJ1-5; d_call: .; cdr3_length: 15; clone_size: once; cdr3_aa: CASSSKVQGNQPQHF; cdr3_nt: TGTGCCAGCAGCTCTAAAGTTCAGGGCAATCAGCCCCAGCATTTT
v_call: TRBV30; j_call: TRBJ2-7; d_call: .; cdr3_length: 17; clone_size: .; cdr3_aa: CAWSDPLDTISFYEQYF; cdr3_nt: TGTGCCTGGAGCGACCCTCTCGACACCATAAGCTTCTACGAGCAGTACTTC
v_call: TRBV6-4; j_call: TRBJ1-2; d_call: .; cdr3_length: 16; clone_size: .; cdr3_aa: CASSDPQAGEGYGYTF; cdr3_nt: TGTGCCAGCAGTGACCCCCAGGCAGGCGAAGGCTATGGCTACACCTTC
v_call: TRBV19; j_call: TRBJ1-4; d_call: .; cdr3_length: 13; clone_size: .; cdr3_aa: CASRGATNEKLFF; cdr3_nt: TGTGCCAGTAGAGGGGCAACTAATGAAAAACTGTTTTTT
v_call: TRBV11-3; j_call: TRBJ2-5; d_call: .; cdr3_length: 13; clone_size: .; cdr3_aa: CASSSNGVETQYF; cdr3_nt: TGTGCCAGCAGCTCTAACGGGGTAGAGACCCAGTACTTC
v_call: TRBV29-1; j_call: TRBJ2-4; d_call: .; cdr3_length: 16; clone_size: .; cdr3_aa: CSAEPLYSLAKNIQYF; cdr3_nt: TGCAGCGCCGAGCCCCTATACTCGCTAGCCAAAAACATTCAGTACTTC
v_call: TRBV6-5; j_call: TRBJ2-3; d_call: TRBD1; cdr3_length: 15; clone_size: few; cdr3_aa: CASSYRAGGSDTQYF; cdr3_nt: TGTGCCAGCAGTTATAGGGCAGGGGGCTCAGATACGCAGTATTTT
v_call: TRBV9; j_call: TRBJ1-1; d_call: TRBD1; cdr3_length: 14; clone_size: once; cdr3_aa: CASSVGQGSTEAFF; cdr3_nt: TGTGCCAGCAGCGTAGGACAGGGTTCCACTGAAGCTTTCTTT
v_call: TRBV11-2; j_call: TRBJ2-5; d_call: TRBD2; cdr3_length: 15; clone_size: .; cdr3_aa: CASSLVTSGKETQYF; cdr3_nt: TGTGCCAGCAGCTTAGTCACTAGCGGAAAAGAGACCCAGTACTTC
v_call: TRBV7-7; j_call: TRBJ2-1; d_call: TRBD2; cdr3_length: 16; clone_size: many; cdr3_aa: CASSPKGTSGSNEQFF; cdr3_nt: TGTGCTAGCAGCCCTAAGGGGACTAGCGGGAGCAATGAGCAGTTCTTC
v_call: TRBV10-1; j_call: TRBJ1-6; d_call: .; cdr3_length: 13; clone_size: few; cdr3_aa: CASSDSYNSPLHF; cdr3_nt: TGCGCCAGCAGTGACAGCTATAATTCACCCCTCCACTTT
v_call: TRBV30; j_call: TRBJ2-1; d_call: TRBD2; cdr3_length: 14; clone_size: .; cdr3_aa: CAWKASGSYNEQFF; cdr3_nt: TGTGCCTGGAAGGCTAGCGGGAGCTACAATGAGCAGTTCTTC
v_call: TRBV2; j_call: TRBJ1-3; d_call: .; cdr3_length: 15; clone_size: .; cdr3_aa: CASSEAGTFGNTIYF; cdr3_nt: TGTGCCAGCAGTGAAGCAGGGACATTTGGAAACACCATATATTTT
v_call: TRBV7-2; j_call: TRBJ2-7; d_call: .; cdr3_length: 13; clone_size: .; cdr3_aa: CASSSQDYYEQYF; cdr3_nt: TGTGCCAGCAGCTCACAGGATTACTACGAGCAGTACTTC
v_call: TRBV12-5; j_call: TRBJ2-3; d_call: TRBD2; cdr3_length: 17; clone_size: .; cdr3_aa: CASGLTKAGGPVDTQYF; cdr3_nt: TGTGCTAGTGGTTTGACAAAAGCGGGAGGGCCGGTAGATACGCAGTATTTT
v_call: TRBV19; j_call: TRBJ2-7; d_call: .; cdr3_length: 14; clone_size: .; cdr3_aa: CASKGGWDSYEQYF; cdr3_nt: TGTGCCAGTAAGGGGGGGTGGGACTCCTACGAGCAGTACTTC
v_call: TRBV5-1; j_call: TRBJ2-1; d_call: .; cdr3_length: 17; clone_size: .; cdr3_aa: CASSLPRPLEGYNEQFF; cdr3_nt: TGCGCCAGCAGCTTGCCAAGACCCCTGGAGGGGTACAATGAGCAGTTCTTC
v_call: TRBV11-3; j_call: TRBJ2-3; d_call: TRBD2; cdr3_length: 16; clone_size: .; cdr3_aa: CASSLLLAGVQDTQYF; cdr3_nt: TGTGCCAGCAGCTTACTCCTAGCGGGAGTTCAAGATACGCAGTATTTT
v_call: TRBV11-2; j_call: TRBJ2-5; d_call: .; cdr3_length: 15; clone_size: .; cdr3_aa: CASSFPSPGGETQYF; cdr3_nt: TGTGCCAGCAGCTTCCCGTCGCCAGGAGGGGAGACCCAGTACTTC
v_call: TRBV4-1; j_call: TRBJ2-1; d_call: TRBD2; cdr3_length: 16; clone_size: .; cdr3_aa: CASSQPGLAGYNEQFF; cdr3_nt: TGCGCCAGCAGCCAACCGGGACTAGCGGGTTACAATGAGCAGTTCTTC
v_call: TRBV7-8; j_call: TRBJ2-1; d_call: .; cdr3_length: 16; clone_size: .; cdr3_aa: CASSLLALGSYNEQFF; cdr3_nt: TGTGCCAGCAGCTTGCTAGCGCTCGGCTCCTACAATGAGCAGTTCTTC